The 18 T cell receptor beta chains given below trace back to one sample, sequenced in a study of response to subunit inactivated influenza vaccine. TCRdb itself ran the RT-PCR reads through MiXCR, one entry per CDR3 protein. The sample has 530,000 or so distinct CDR3 sequences, 25% seen once. The sequencing used CD4+ T cells sorted from PBMCs, collected 4 to 6 days after vaccination. These receptors all come from a man between 45 and 60 years old who received an inactivated influenza vaccine.

This clonotype was seen more than once but under ten times. The genes are TRBV7-2 and TRBJ2-7; D is unresolved. The germline gives CDR1 SGHTA, CDR2 FQGNSA. Trimming stripped 6 bases from V and 2 bases from J, with 8 bases between. This CDR3 is built from 12 residues. The CDR3 here is CASSILTYEQYF. DNA for the CDR3: TGTGCCAGCAGTATACTAACCTACGAGCAGTACTTC. Looking up the rest from reference TRBV7-2 and TRBJ2-7 gives the full variable domain: GAGVSQSPSNKVTEKGKDVELRCDPISGHTALYWYRQSLGQGLEFLIYFQGNSAPDKSGLPSDRFSAERTGGSVSTLTIQRTQQEDSAVYLCASSILTYEQYFGPGTRLTVT.

This chain uses TRBV5-1 with TRBJ1-2, with unresolved D. The CDR3 totals 11 residues. The germline gives CDR1 SGHRS, CDR2 YFSETQ. V was shortened by 3 bases and J by 6 bases, with 6 bases between the two germline ends. This CDR3 is CASSSLDGYTF. CDR3 coding DNA: TGCGCCAGCAGCTCGTTGGATGGCTACACCTTC. Looking up the rest from reference TRBV5-1 and TRBJ1-2 gives the full variable domain: KAGVTQTPRYLIKTRGQQVTLSCSPISGHRSVSWYQQTPGQGLQFLFEYFSETQRNKGNFPGRFSGRQFSNSRSEMNVSTLELGDSALYLCASSSLDGYTFGSGTRLTVV.

This clonotype was picked up a small number of times. The V gene is TRBV4-2, the J gene TRBJ2-7; D unresolved. With 2 bases removed from V and 3 bases from J, the gap between germline ends came to 8 bases. The CDR3 is made up of 13 amino acids. Germline V CDR1 and CDR2: LGHNA, YNFKEQ. This chain's CDR3 is CASSQFLNYEQYF. The DNA of the CDR3 is TGTGCCAGCAGCCAATTCCTGAACTACGAGCAGTACTTC.

This sequence joins TRBV5-1 and TRBJ2-5; D remains unclear. The CDR3 is made up of 15 amino acids. Germline-derived CDR1 and CDR2 are SGHRS and YFSETQ. V dropped 4 bases and J dropped 2 bases, with 15 bases sitting between them. The DNA for the CDR3 is TGCGCCAGCAGCGGAACCGGAGACGATCAAGAGACCCAGTACTTC. It specifies CASSGTGDDQETQYF.

This clonotype has ten or more counts. The gene calls are TRBV4-3 and TRBJ2-1; the D gene could be TRBD1 or TRBD2 (6 bases each). V was clipped by 4 bases and J by 9 bases, with 13 bases between them. Germline V CDR1 and CDR2: LGHNA, YSLEER. The CDR3 loop spans 13 amino acids. The CDR3 protein is CASSLVPGAEQFF. CDR3 DNA: TGCGCCAGCAGCCTCGTGCCGGGGGCTGAGCAGTTCTTC.

The J gene is TRBJ2-1, the V gene TRBV12-3 or TRBV12-4, with TRBD1 matching over 7 bases. The CDR3 is 12 amino acids. The V and J ends lost 10 bases and 7 bases, in that order; junction bases with no gene match: 7. This CDR3 is CAIRDSQNEQFF. Here the CDR3 DNA reads TGTGCCATCCGGGACAGCCAAAATGAGCAGTTCTTC.

The chain uses TRBV29-1 and TRBJ2-3; 7 bases are shared with TRBD1. The V and J ends lost 4 bases and 11 bases, in that order; junction bases with no gene match: 15. The CDR3 is made up of 14 amino acids. CDR1 SQVTM and CDR2 ANQGSEA come from the germline V gene. CDR3 DNA sequence: TGCAGCGTTGGTCCTGGCGGATTCACAGGGGTGCAGTATTTT. It yields the protein CSVGPGGFTGVQYF.

CDR3 nucleotide sequence: TGCAGTGCTACCGGGGCTAGCGAAGGCGAGCAGTACTTC. Translation gives CSATGASEGEQYF. This chain joins TRBV20-1 and TRBJ2-7; possible D gene TRBD2, 6 bases. V was clipped by 4 bases and J by 6 bases, with 16 bases between them. The CDR3 spans 13 residues. CDR1 DFQATT and CDR2 SNEGSKA come from the germline V gene (reference sequence).

V gene TRBV20-1 combines with J gene TRBJ1-2; D remains ambiguous. Germline assignment: CDR1 DFQATT and CDR2 SNEGSKA (reference sequence). V gave up 3 bases and J gave up 4 bases, with 6 bases separating them. The CDR3 runs 11 residues. The CDR3 region is CSARATYGYTF. CDR3 nucleotides: TGCAGTGCTAGGGCAACCTATGGCTACACCTTC.

The J gene is TRBJ1-1, the V gene TRBV3-1, with D perhaps TRBD1 (5 bases). Trimming stripped 4 bases from V and 0 bases from J, with 15 bases between. The V gene's germline CDR1 is LGHDT and CDR2 YNNKEL (reference sequence). The CDR3 is 16 amino acids. The CDR3 loop is CASSLRRAGLNTEAFF. The CDR3 nucleotides are TGTGCCAGCAGCCTCCGGAGGGCAGGGTTGAACACTGAAGCTTTCTTT.

This clonotype has only a few counts. The chain carries TRBV4-1 and TRBJ2-7, with D perhaps TRBD1 (5 bases). Germline-derived CDR1 and CDR2 are MGHRA and YSYEKL. V lost 0 bases, J lost 12 bases, and 12 bases lay in between. The CDR3 is made up of 12 amino acids. As DNA, the CDR3 is TGCGCCAGCAGCCAAGATCGGCAGGGTCTGTACTTC. This encodes CASSQDRQGLYF.

This clonotype was seen more than once but under ten times. This rearrangement joins TRBV5-1 to TRBJ2-2; possibly TRBD1 for D (5 bases). CDR3 size: 17 residues. V was trimmed by 0 bases and J by 4 bases, leaving 16 bases between them. Germline-derived CDR1 and CDR2 are SGHRS and YFSETQ. The CDR3 protein is CASSLAEVRGVTGELFF. CDR3 nucleotide sequence: TGCGCCAGCAGCTTGGCCGAAGTAAGGGGTGTCACCGGGGAGCTGTTTTTT.

The chain links TRBV6-2 or TRBV6-3 to TRBJ2-7; 8 bases fit TRBD2. Trimming removed 6 bases from V and 1 base from J; junction bases left unmatched: 5. Germline V lookup: CDR1 MNHEY, CDR2 SVGEGT. This CDR3 contains 14 residues. The CDR3 loop reads CASRPSGPSYEQYF. DNA of the CDR3: TGTGCCAGCAGACCTAGCGGGCCTTCCTACGAGCAGTACTTC.

This clonotype was observed a handful of times. The chain is built from TRBV10-3 and TRBJ2-1, with TRBD2 matching over 14 bases. CDR1 ENHRY and CDR2 SYGVKD come from the germline V gene. J gave up 5 bases and V 6 bases, and 6 bases lay outside the gene matches. The CDR3 totals 16 residues. CDR3 in amino acids: CAIREGTSGGNNEQFF. CDR3 in DNA: TGTGCCATCAGGGAAGGGACTAGCGGGGGCAACAATGAGCAGTTCTTC.

This clonotype has just a few counts. This chain uses TRBV9 with TRBJ2-3; perhaps TRBD2 as D (6 bases). CDR1 and CDR2 (germline): SGDLS, YYNGEE. This CDR3 region has 16 residues. V lost 3 bases and J 0 bases, leaving 14 bases between the germline ends. The CDR3 reads CASSGGLGGSTDTQYF. The CDR3, as DNA: TGTGCCAGCAGCGGGGGACTGGGTGGTAGCACAGATACGCAGTATTTT.

At least ten counts were recorded for this clonotype. The chain carries TRBV6-2 or TRBV6-3 and TRBJ1-2; possibly TRBD1 for D (5 bases). V was shortened by 0 bases and J by 8 bases, with 10 bases between the two germline ends. Germline V gene lookup returns CDR1 MNHEY and CDR2 SVGEGT. The CDR3 length is 13 residues. The CDR3 loop reads CASSYSSRGGYTF. CDR3 coding DNA: TGTGCCAGCAGTTACTCATCGAGGGGCGGCTACACCTTC.

This clonotype was seen more than once but under ten times. The gene calls are TRBV27 and TRBJ2-2; 11 nucleotides match TRBD2. The CDR3 is made up of 17 amino acids. V lost 5 bases, J lost 6 bases, and 11 bases stayed unmatched. Germline values: CDR1 MNHEY, CDR2 SMNVEV (reference sequence). The CDR3 protein is CASSRLAGNRASGELFF. CDR3 bases: TGTGCCAGCAGTCGACTAGCGGGGAATAGAGCGTCCGGGGAGCTGTTTTTT.

The chain is built from TRBV5-1 and TRBJ2-3, with D hard to call. The CDR3 totals 15 residues. Between the trimmed V and J ends, which lost 0 bases and 6 bases, there was a span of 14 bases. Germline CDR1 SGHRS, CDR2 YFSETQ. CDR3 sequence: CASSLASAAADTQYF. CDR3 sequence (DNA): TGCGCCAGCAGCTTGGCCTCAGCCGCCGCTGATACGCAGTATTTT.